Shown below are 32 T cell receptor beta chains from a single sample sequenced in a study of blood T cell repertoires in COVID-19. TCRdb keeps only in-frame clones here, not all; method: immunoSEQ multiplex PCR. The repertoire holds roughly 190,000 clones, 88% seen once, with approximately 5.5% in the top ten. Sample: peripheral blood. The receptors derive from a man aged 35-49 years with active or convalescent COVID-19.

The CDR3 DNA reads as TGCGCCAGCAGGAGGGGGTCGAACACTGAAGCTTTCTTT. As protein: CASRRGSNTEAFF. This rearrangement joins TRBV10-1 to TRBJ1-1; TRBD1 might be the D (6 bases). In germline, CDR1 is WNHNN, CDR2 SYGVQD (reference sequence). CDR3 size: 13 residues. The V end lost 6 bases, the J end lost 1 base, and 9 bases lay between the germline ends.

The chain uses TRBV18 and TRBJ1-5; possibly TRBD1 for D (6 bases). This CDR3 spans 13 amino acids. Trimming took off 2 bases at V and 5 bases at J, with 7 bases between the two ends. Germline assignment: CDR1 KGHSH and CDR2 LQKENI. The CDR3 region has the DNA TGTGCCAGCTCACCAAACAGGGATCAGCCCCAGCATTTT. This encodes CASSPNRDQPQHF. The full variable domain, with the rest looked up from reference TRBV18 and TRBJ1-5, is NAGVMQNPRHLVRRRGQEARLRCSPMKGHSHVYWYRQLPEEGLKFMVYLQKENIIDESGMPKERFSAEFPKEGPSILRIQQVVRGDSAAYFCASSPNRDQPQHFGDGTRLSIL.

The chain uses TRBV28 and TRBJ1-5, with 10 bases matching TRBD1. Germline values: CDR1 MDHEN, CDR2 SYDVKM. J was trimmed by 6 bases and V by 5 bases; bases with no gene match: 22. The CDR3 length is 20 residues. The CDR3 loop reads CASSPIGTGAAELGTQPQHF. CDR3 nucleotides: TGTGCCAGCAGTCCCATTGGGACAGGGGCCGCCGAGCTTGGTACTCAGCCCCAGCATTTT.

CDR3 amino acids: CASSLQGLNGYGYTF. CDR3 DNA: TGTGCCAGCAGTTTACAGGGTCTCAACGGCTATGGCTACACCTTC. The chain has TRBV27 and TRBJ1-2; D might be TRBD1 (5 bases). The CDR3 length is 15 residues. V was pared by 2 bases and J by 4 bases, with 14 bases between. Germline CDR1 MNHEY, CDR2 SMNVEV (reference sequence).

CDR3 loop: CASSQRAPGTSQETQYF. Written as DNA, the CDR3 is TGTGCCAGCAGCCAAAGAGCCCCGGGGACTAGCCAAGAGACCCAGTACTTC. The chain recombines TRBV3-1 (or the pseudogene TRBV3-2) with TRBJ2-5; TRBD2 agrees at 8 bases. The CDR3 sequence is 17 residues long. Per the germline V gene, CDR1 is LGHDT and CDR2 is YNNKEL (reference sequence). J gave up 1 base and V 2 bases, and 9 bases lay outside the gene matches.

Concerning this clone itself: Mismatch with germline at one junction end may stem from a read error. This chain joins TRBV27 and TRBJ2-7; 10 bases agree with TRBD2. Germline V CDR1 and CDR2: MNHEY, SMNVEV (reference sequence). This CDR3 has 15 residues. CDR3 in amino acids: CASSVSSGRSYEQYF. The CDR3 DNA is TGTGCCAGCAGTGTATCTAGCGGGAGATCATACGAGCAGTACTTC.

The chain couples TRBV5-4 to TRBJ1-1, with D uncertain. The CDR3 contains 13 residues. Trimming left V 1 base short and J 0 bases short, with 4 bases between. Germline V gene data show CDR1 as SGHNT and CDR2 as YYREEE (reference sequence). The CDR3 DNA sequence: TGTGCCAGCAGCTTGCAGATGAACACTGAAGCTTTCTTT. It translates to CASSLQMNTEAFF. Together with reference TRBV5-4 and TRBJ1-1, the CDR3 gives the full variable domain: ETGVTQSPTHLIKTRGQQVTLRCSSQSGHNTVSWYQQALGQGPQFIFQYYREEENGRGNFPPRFSGLQFPNYSSELNVNALELDDSALYLCASSLQMNTEAFFGQGTRLTVV.

V usage is TRBV6-1 and J usage is TRBJ1-2; D may be TRBD1 (6 bases). V gave up 1 base and J gave up 8 bases, with 17 bases separating them. Germline V lookup: CDR1 MNHNS, CDR2 SASEGT. This CDR3 is built from 15 residues. CDR3 DNA: TGTGCCAGCAGTGAAGTCGGGGCGCAGGGGAGAGGCTACACCTTC. It is translated as CASSEVGAQGRGYTF.

This sequence joins TRBV5-1 and TRBJ1-1; 7 bases match TRBD1. The V gene's germline CDR1 is SGHRS and CDR2 YFSETQ. With 2 bases clipped from V and 1 base from J, the junction kept 5 bases outside the gene matches. This CDR3 region has 15 residues. CDR3 DNA: TGCGCCAGCAGCTTTACGGGACAGACGAACACTGAAGCTTTCTTT. The encoded protein is CASSFTGQTNTEAFF.

This clone was seen more than once but under ten times. The chain carries TRBV4-2 and TRBJ2-7; D might be TRBD1 (6 bases). Per the germline V gene, CDR1 is LGHNA and CDR2 is YNFKEQ. This CDR3 has 16 amino acids. Trimming removed 3 bases from V and 3 bases from J, with 18 bases in between. CDR3 region: CASSQKLGADLYEQYF. The CDR3, as DNA: TGTGCCAGCAGCCAGAAGCTGGGGGCGGACCTCTACGAGCAGTACTTC.

This chain uses TRBV19 with TRBJ1-5, with TRBD1 matching 10 bases. CDR3 length: 16 amino acids. Germline CDR1 is LNHDA and CDR2 is SQIVND (reference sequence). The ends lost 6 bases at V and 3 bases at J; junction bases unmatched: 8. This CDR3 is CASSDRGQLDNQPQHF. The CDR3 DNA follows: TGTGCCAGTAGCGACAGGGGGCAATTGGACAATCAGCCCCAGCATTTT.

On this clone: The same CDR3 is also encoded by other DNA sequences in this sample. The CDR3: CASSIGRTDTQYF. CDR3 sequence (DNA): TGTGCCAGTAGTATAGGGCGCACAGATACGCAGTATTTT. J is TRBJ2-3 and V is TRBV19; D remains unclear. The CDR3 runs to 13 residues. CDR1 and CDR2 from the germline V gene are LNHDA and SQIVND (reference sequence). V was cut by 1 base and J by 1 base, with 3 bases left in between.

This rearrangement joins TRBV7-2 to TRBJ2-1, with 10 bases fitting TRBD2. Germline CDR1 and CDR2: SGHTA and FQGNSA. The length of the CDR3 is 16 residues. The trim removed 3 bases at V and 11 bases at J, leaving 13 bases unmatched. This CDR3 is CASSFNPGLANLQQFF. The DNA for the CDR3 is TGTGCCAGCAGCTTCAATCCGGGACTAGCGAACCTACAGCAGTTCTTC.

V usage is TRBV4-2 and J usage is TRBJ1-4, with a weak D call TRBD1 (5 bases). The CDR3 runs to 13 residues. Germline V lookup: CDR1 LGHNA, CDR2 YNFKEQ. Trimming took 6 bases from V and 7 from J, leaving 12 bases between them. The CDR3 nucleotides read TGTGCCAGCAGTCTTCAGGGTTTTGAAAAACTGTTTTTT. Residues: CASSLQGFEKLFF.

This clone was recorded once. J is TRBJ2-5 and V is TRBV28; D may be TRBD2 (6 bases). This CDR3 comprises 13 residues. Per germline, CDR1 MDHEN and CDR2 SYDVKM. V was shortened by 3 bases and J by 3 bases, with 8 bases between the two germline ends. The CDR3 here is CASSFPGEETQYF. The CDR3 coding sequence is TGTGCCAGCAGTTTCCCGGGGGAAGAGACCCAGTACTTC.

V usage is TRBV7-2 and J usage is TRBJ2-7; TRBD2 might be the D (5 bases). V was clipped by 3 bases and J by 7 bases, with 19 bases between them. CDR1 and CDR2 from the germline V gene are SGHTA and FQGNSA. The CDR3 contains 15 residues. CDR3 residues: CASSLESRRTGEQYF. In DNA, the CDR3 is TGTGCCAGCAGCTTGGAGAGTAGACGAACGGGGGAGCAGTACTTC.

The CDR3 coding sequence is TGTGCCAGTAGTATGGCCATCCGCTACGAGCAGTACTTC. This translates into CASSMAIRYEQYF. The V call is TRBV19, the J call TRBJ2-7; D gene uncertain. The CDR3 extends over 13 amino acids. The germline CDR1 and CDR2 sequences are LNHDA and SQIVND (reference sequence). Trimming took 3 bases from V and 3 from J, leaving 9 bases between them. The full variable domain, with the rest looked up from reference TRBV19 and TRBJ2-7, is DGGITQSPKYLFRKEGQNVTLSCEQNLNHDAMYWYRQDPGQGLRLIYYSQIVNDFQKGDIAEGYSVSREKKESFPLTVTSAQKNPTAFYLCASSMAIRYEQYFGPGTRLTVT.

This clone was recorded only once. One junction end disagrees with the germline gene, perhaps due to a read error. This chain joins TRBV7-9 and TRBJ1-1; tentatively, D is TRBD1 (6 bases). Per germline, CDR1 SEHNR and CDR2 FQNEAQ (reference sequence). The CDR3 is 13 amino acids. The CDR3 DNA follows: TGTGCCAGCAGCGTAGCCAGGGGAACTGAAGCTTTCTTT. Protein: CASSVARGTEAFF.

This clone has at least ten counts. This chain uses TRBV7-2 with TRBJ2-1, with 7 bases fitting TRBD1. Germline V lookup: CDR1 SGHTA, CDR2 FQGNSA. The CDR3 has 15 residues. V was pared by 11 bases and J by 4 bases, with 14 bases of the junction left unmatched. CDR3 DNA: TGTGCCGTAATTCTCAGGGGGACCCCATACAATGAGCAGTTCTTC. Residues: CAVILRGTPYNEQFF.

This clone came up once. This rearrangement joins TRBV12-3 or TRBV12-4 to TRBJ2-7; maybe TRBD2 (6 bases). Between the trimmed V and J ends, which lost 5 bases and 3 bases, there was a span of 11 bases. This CDR3 spans 13 amino acids. The CDR3 region is CASSIRLDYEQYF. The CDR3 DNA is TGTGCCAGCAGTATCCGACTAGACTACGAGCAGTACTTC.

This sequence joins TRBV6-5 and TRBJ2-7; TRBD2 matches 9 bases. V was pared by 7 bases and J by 2 bases, with 3 bases of the junction left unmatched. The CDR3 covers 13 residues. Germline CDR1 is MNHEY and CDR2 is SVGAGI. The CDR3 spells CASTSSGTYEQYF. The CDR3, as DNA: TGTGCCAGCACCTCTAGCGGGACCTACGAGCAGTACTTC.

The sample holds one count of this clone. This CDR3 is CASSYSSQGNTEAFF. DNA for the CDR3: TGTGCCAGCAGTTACTCGAGCCAGGGTAACACTGAAGCTTTCTTT. The V and J genes are TRBV6-5 and TRBJ1-1; maybe TRBD1 (5 bases). The germline gives CDR1 MNHEY, CDR2 SVGAGI. This CDR3 region has 15 residues. Trimming pared 0 bases from V and 2 bases from J, leaving 10 bases between.

The chain links TRBV2 to TRBJ2-7; 8 bases align to TRBD2. Trimming cost V 6 bases and J 3 bases; bases outside gene matches: 1. The germline CDR1 and CDR2 sequences are SNHLY and FYNNEI. This CDR3 has 12 residues. CDR3 nucleotide sequence: TGTGCCAGCAGAACTAGCGGCTACGAGCAGTACTTC. As protein: CASRTSGYEQYF.

As to this clone: Distinct nucleotide sequences in the sample also encode this CDR3. The V and J genes are TRBV28 and TRBJ1-2; 10 nucleotides agree with TRBD1. There are 15 residues in the CDR3. Trimming cost V 3 bases and J 4 bases; bases outside gene matches: 5. Per the germline V gene, CDR1 is MDHEN and CDR2 is SYDVKM. The CDR3 protein is CASSFRDRGSYGYTF. The CDR3 bases are TGTGCCAGCAGTTTCCGGGACAGGGGATCCTATGGCTACACCTTC.

The chain employs TRBV14 and TRBJ1-6, with D perhaps matching TRBD1 (5 bases). The V and J ends lost 1 base and 7 bases respectively, with 11 bases between them. Germline V gives CDR1 SGHDN, CDR2 FVKESK. This CDR3 is built from 15 residues. CDR3 sequence reads: CASSQVGGPNSPLHF. For the CDR3, the DNA is TGTGCCAGCAGCCAAGTCGGGGGACCGAATTCACCCCTCCACTTT.

This clone was seen a handful of times. The chain links TRBV20-1 to TRBJ1-4; weak D call: TRBD1 (6 bases). Looked up from germline, CDR1 is DFQATT and CDR2 is SNEGSKA (reference sequence). V was trimmed by 5 bases and J by 8 bases, leaving 21 bases between them. The CDR3 contains 15 residues. The CDR3 nucleotides are TGCAGTGCTGGTGCCGCGGGGGGCGCATTGGAAAAACTGTTTTTT. It specifies CSAGAAGGALEKLFF.

V usage is TRBV7-3 and J usage is TRBJ2-1; 8 nucleotides match TRBD2. With 1 base clipped from V and 12 bases from J, the junction kept 2 bases outside the gene matches. CDR3 length equals 12 residues. Germline lookup yields CDR1 SGHTA and CDR2 FQGTGA. CDR3 sequence: CASSLKGTRQFF. The CDR3 DNA follows: TGTGCCAGCAGCTTAAAAGGGACTAGGCAGTTCTTC.

The V gene is TRBV6-4, the J gene TRBJ1-1; TRBD1 agrees at 10 bases. The CDR3 spans 14 residues. Germline CDR1 MRHNA, CDR2 SNTAGT. The ends lost 6 bases at V and 3 bases at J; junction bases unmatched: 4. This CDR3 reads CASRGQGTDTEAFF. The CDR3 coding sequence is TGTGCCAGCAGGGGACAGGGGACGGACACTGAAGCTTTCTTT.

The DNA for the CDR3 is TGTGCCAGCAGCCCCCGAGGTAGCGCCCAAGAGACCCAGTACTTC. Translation: CASSPRGSAQETQYF. V gene TRBV6-5 combines with J gene TRBJ2-5, with D perhaps matching TRBD2 (5 bases). Trimming left V 6 bases short and J 1 base short, with 15 bases between. There are 15 residues in the CDR3. Germline V lookup: CDR1 MNHEY, CDR2 SVGAGI.

This clone was counted a single time. V usage is TRBV4-1 and J usage is TRBJ1-6; D not certain. Per germline, CDR1 MGHRA and CDR2 YSYEKL. V lost 0 bases and J 1 base, leaving 16 bases between the germline ends. The CDR3 length is 19 residues. CDR3 nucleotides: TGCGCCAGCAGCCAAGAACCCCCATCCGGGTCGTCCTATAATTCACCCCTCCACTTT. Translating gives CASSQEPPSGSSYNSPLHF.

V usage is TRBV2 and J usage is TRBJ2-2, with D uncertain. Trimming removed 4 bases from V and 2 bases from J, with 8 bases in between. CDR1 and CDR2 from the germline V gene are SNHLY and FYNNEI. This CDR3 has 14 residues. The CDR3 protein is CASSVAGNTGELFF. DNA for the CDR3: TGTGCCAGCAGTGTTGCAGGAAACACCGGGGAGCTGTTTTTT.

The chain links TRBV3-1 (or the pseudogene TRBV3-2) to TRBJ2-7; 7 bases map to TRBD1. The CDR3 has 13 amino acids. The V gene end was trimmed by 4 bases and the J gene end by 4 bases; junction bases not matched to a gene: 4. Germline values: CDR1 LGHDT, CDR2 YNNKEL (reference sequence). The CDR3 here is CASSPRGIYEQYF. The CDR3 coding sequence is TGTGCCAGCAGCCCCAGGGGGATTTACGAGCAGTACTTC.